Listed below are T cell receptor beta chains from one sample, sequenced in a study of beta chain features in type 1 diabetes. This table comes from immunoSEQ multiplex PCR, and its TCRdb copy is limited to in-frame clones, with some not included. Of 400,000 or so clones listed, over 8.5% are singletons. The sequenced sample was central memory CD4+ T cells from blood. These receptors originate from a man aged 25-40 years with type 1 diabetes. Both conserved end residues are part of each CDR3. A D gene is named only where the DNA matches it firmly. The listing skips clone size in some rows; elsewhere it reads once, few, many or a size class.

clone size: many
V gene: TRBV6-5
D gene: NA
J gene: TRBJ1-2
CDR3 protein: CASSQNANYGYTF
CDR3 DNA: TGTGCCAGCAGTCAAAACGCTAACTATGGCTACACCTTC

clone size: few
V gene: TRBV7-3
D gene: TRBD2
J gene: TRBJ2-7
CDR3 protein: CASSLGDYYEQYF
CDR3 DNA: TGTGCCAGCAGCTTAGGGGACTACTACGAGCAGTACTTC

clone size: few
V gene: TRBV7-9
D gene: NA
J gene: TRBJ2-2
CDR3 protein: CASSLEVSGELFF
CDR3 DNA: TGTGCCAGCAGCTTAGAAGTTTCCGGGGAGCTGTTTTTT

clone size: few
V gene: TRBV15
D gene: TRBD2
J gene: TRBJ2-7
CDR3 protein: CATKIGLAGAPTYEQYF
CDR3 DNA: TGTGCCACCAAGATTGGGCTAGCGGGAGCCCCGACCTACGAGCAGTACTTC

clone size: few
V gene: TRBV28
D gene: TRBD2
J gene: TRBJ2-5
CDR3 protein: CASSLRQGLAGGETQYF
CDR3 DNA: TGTGCCAGCAGTTTACGTCAGGGACTAGCGGGAGGGGAGACCCAGTACTTC

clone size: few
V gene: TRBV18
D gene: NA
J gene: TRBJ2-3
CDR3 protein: CASSPPSGGTDTQYF
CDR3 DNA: TGTGCCAGCTCACCACCATCAGGGGGCACAGATACGCAGTATTTT

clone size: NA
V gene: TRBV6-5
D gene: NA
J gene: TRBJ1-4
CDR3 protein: CASSFRTDGREKLFF
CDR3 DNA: TGTGCCAGCAGTTTCCGGACGGATGGTAGGGAAAAACTGTTTTTT

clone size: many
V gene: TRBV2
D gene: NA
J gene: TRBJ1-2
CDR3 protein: CASSEAQGTYGYTF
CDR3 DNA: TGTGCCAGCAGTGAAGCGCAGGGTACCTATGGCTACACCTTC

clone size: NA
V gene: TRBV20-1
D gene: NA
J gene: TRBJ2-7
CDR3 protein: CSASLNYEQYF
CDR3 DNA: TGCAGTGCTAGCCTAAACTACGAGCAGTACTTC

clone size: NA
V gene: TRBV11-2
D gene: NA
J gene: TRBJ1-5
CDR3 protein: CASSLGPLSQPQHF
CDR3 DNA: TGTGCCAGCAGTTTAGGGCCCCTAAGTCAGCCCCAGCATTTT

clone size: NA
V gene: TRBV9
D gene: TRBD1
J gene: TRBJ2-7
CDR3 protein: CASSAGTGDSYEQYF
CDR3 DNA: TGTGCCAGCAGCGCGGGGACAGGCGATTCCTACGAGCAGTACTTC

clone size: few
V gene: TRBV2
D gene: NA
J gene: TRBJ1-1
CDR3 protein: CASSEYHGGPTEAFF
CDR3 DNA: TGTGCCAGCAGTGAATACCATGGGGGGCCCACTGAAGCTTTCTTT

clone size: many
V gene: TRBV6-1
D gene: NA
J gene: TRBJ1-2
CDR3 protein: CASRRTATYGYTF
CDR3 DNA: TGTGCCAGCAGGAGGACAGCTACTTATGGCTACACCTTC

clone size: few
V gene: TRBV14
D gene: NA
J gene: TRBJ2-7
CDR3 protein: CASSQSYEQYF
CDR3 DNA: TGTGCCAGCAGCCAATCCTACGAGCAGTACTTC

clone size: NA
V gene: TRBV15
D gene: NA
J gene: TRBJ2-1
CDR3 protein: CATSRDSPRNEQFF
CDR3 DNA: TGTGCCACCAGCAGAGATTCCCCTAGAAATGAGCAGTTCTTC

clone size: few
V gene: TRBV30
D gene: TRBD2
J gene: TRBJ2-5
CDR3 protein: CAWSGLAGETQYF
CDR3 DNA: TGTGCCTGGAGTGGACTAGCTGGGGAGACCCAGTACTTC

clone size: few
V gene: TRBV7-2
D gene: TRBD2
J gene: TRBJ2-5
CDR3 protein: CASRGLALGVAQYF
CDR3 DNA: TGTGCCAGCAGGGGACTAGCGCTAGGCGTGGCCCAGTACTTC

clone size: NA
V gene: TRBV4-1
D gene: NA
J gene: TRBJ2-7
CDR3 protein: CASSQDEYYEQYF
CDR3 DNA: TGCGCCAGCAGCCAAGATGAGTACTACGAGCAGTACTTC

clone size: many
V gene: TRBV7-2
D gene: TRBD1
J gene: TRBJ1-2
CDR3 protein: CASSLAGTADYGYTF
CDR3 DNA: TGTGCCAGCAGCCTAGCCGGGACAGCCGATTATGGCTACACCTTC

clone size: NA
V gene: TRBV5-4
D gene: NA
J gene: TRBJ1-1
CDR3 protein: CASSLDRALNTEAFF
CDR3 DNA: TGTGCCAGCAGCTTGGACAGGGCACTGAACACTGAAGCTTTCTTT

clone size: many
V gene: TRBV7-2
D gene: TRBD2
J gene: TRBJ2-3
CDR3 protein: CASAGLAATGTDTQYF
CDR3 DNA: TGTGCCAGCGCCGGACTAGCGGCAACCGGCACAGATACGCAGTATTTT

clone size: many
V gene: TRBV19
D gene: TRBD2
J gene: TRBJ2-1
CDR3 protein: CASVTSGRSGYEQFF
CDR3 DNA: TGTGCCAGTGTAACTAGCGGGAGAAGTGGCTATGAGCAGTTCTTC

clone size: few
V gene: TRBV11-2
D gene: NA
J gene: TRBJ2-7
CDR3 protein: CASTTGRTPFSYEQYF
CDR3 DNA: TGTGCCAGCACCACTGGACGGACACCCTTTTCCTACGAGCAGTACTTC

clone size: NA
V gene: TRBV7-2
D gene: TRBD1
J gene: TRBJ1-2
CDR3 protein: CASSLRGTGGYGYTF
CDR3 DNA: TGTGCCAGCAGCTTAAGAGGGACAGGGGGTTATGGCTACACCTTC

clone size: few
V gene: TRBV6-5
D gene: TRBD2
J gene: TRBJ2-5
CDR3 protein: CASSRMTSGFAAQYF
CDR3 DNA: TGTGCCAGCAGCCGTATGACTAGCGGGTTCGCGGCCCAGTACTTC

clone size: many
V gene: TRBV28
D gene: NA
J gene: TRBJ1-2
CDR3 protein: CASSLVQYGYGYTF
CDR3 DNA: TGTGCCAGCAGTTTAGTACAGTATGGATATGGCTACACCTTC

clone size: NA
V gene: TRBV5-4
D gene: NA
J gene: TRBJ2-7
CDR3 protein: CASSSGTLTYEQYF
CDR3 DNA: TGTGCCAGCAGCTCCGGGACGCTGACCTACGAGCAGTACTTC

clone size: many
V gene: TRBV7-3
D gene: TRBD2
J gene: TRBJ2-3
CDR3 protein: CASSRGTMGTDTQYF
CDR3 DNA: TGTGCCAGCAGCCGCGGGACTATGGGAACAGATACGCAGTATTTT

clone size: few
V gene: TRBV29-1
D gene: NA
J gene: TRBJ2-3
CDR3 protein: CSVSGLSGADTQYF
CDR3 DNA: TGCAGCGTTTCGGGACTTTCGGGGGCAGATACGCAGTATTTT

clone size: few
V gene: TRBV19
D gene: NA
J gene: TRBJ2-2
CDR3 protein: CASSQTRSGGELFF
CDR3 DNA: TGTGCCAGTAGTCAGACCCGATCTGGGGGGGAGCTGTTTTTT

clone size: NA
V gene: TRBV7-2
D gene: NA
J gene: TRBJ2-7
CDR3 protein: CASSSYLDVGQYF
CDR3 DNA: TGTGCCAGCAGCTCCTACCTGGACGTCGGGCAGTACTTC

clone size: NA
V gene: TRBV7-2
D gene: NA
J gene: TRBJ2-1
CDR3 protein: CASSSVWGYNEQFF
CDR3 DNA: TGTGCCAGCAGCTCCGTATGGGGGTACAATGAGCAGTTCTTC

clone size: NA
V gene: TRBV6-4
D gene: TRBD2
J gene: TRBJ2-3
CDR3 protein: CASSRLAGGPDTQYF
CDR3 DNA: TGTGCCAGCAGTCGACTAGCGGGAGGCCCAGATACGCAGTATTTT

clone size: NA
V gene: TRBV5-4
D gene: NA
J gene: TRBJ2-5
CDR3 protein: CASNEAGLQTQYF
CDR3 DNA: TGTGCCAGCAACGAGGCAGGGTTGCAGACCCAGTACTTC

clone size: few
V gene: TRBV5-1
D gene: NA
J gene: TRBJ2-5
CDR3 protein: CASSLGSGETQYF
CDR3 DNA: TGCGCCAGCAGCTTGGGGAGTGGGGAGACCCAGTACTTC

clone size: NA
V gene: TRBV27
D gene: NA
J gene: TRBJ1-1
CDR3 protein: CASRLDPKNTEAFF
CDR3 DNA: TGTGCCAGCAGGTTAGACCCGAAGAACACTGAAGCTTTCTTT

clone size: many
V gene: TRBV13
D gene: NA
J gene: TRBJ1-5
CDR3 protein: CASSSASGHGNQPQHF
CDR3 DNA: TGTGCCAGCAGCTCGGCTTCGGGACACGGCAATCAGCCCCAGCATTTT

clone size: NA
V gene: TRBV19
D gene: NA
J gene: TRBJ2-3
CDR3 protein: CASSIRGSVADTQYF
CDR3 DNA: TGTGCCAGTAGTATTAGGGGCAGTGTTGCAGATACGCAGTATTTT

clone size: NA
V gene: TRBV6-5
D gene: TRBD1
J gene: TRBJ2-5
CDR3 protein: CASSDRVYQETQYF
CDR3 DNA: TGTGCCAGCAGCGACAGGGTGTACCAAGAGACCCAGTACTTC

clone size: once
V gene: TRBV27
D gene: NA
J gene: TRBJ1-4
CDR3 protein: CASSLSERVGEKLFF
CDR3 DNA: TGTGCCAGCAGTTTATCGGAAAGGGTGGGGGAAAAACTGTTTTTT

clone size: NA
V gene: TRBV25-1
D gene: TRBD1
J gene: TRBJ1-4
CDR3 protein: CASSQGAGEGEKLFF
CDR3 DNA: TGTGCCAGCAGCCAGGGGGCAGGGGAAGGTGAAAAACTGTTTTTT